The 27 T cell receptor beta chains below come from one sample, sequenced in a study of T cells in Graves' hyperthyroidism and ophthalmopathy. Amplification yielded TCR beta CDR3 regions, with RNA transcripts as the source. In the first-round RT-PCR of the TCR CDR3, the HTBI primer set was used. TCRdb independently ran MiXCR on the multiplex PCR reads; one entry per CDR3 protein. The sample shows under 350,000 distinct CDR3 sequences, around 20% of them seen only once. What was sequenced was blood. The receptors derive from a woman aged 50 to 65 with Graves' hyperthyroidism.

The rearrangement uses TRBV20-1 and TRBJ1-2, with D possibly being TRBD1 (5 bases). Trimming stripped 0 bases from V and 4 bases from J, with 12 bases between. This CDR3 comprises 14 residues. The germline CDR1 and CDR2 sequences are DFQATT and SNEGSKA (reference sequence). As DNA, the CDR3 is TGCAGTGCTAGAGATATAAGGGGTGGCTATGGCTACACCTTC. Protein: CSARDIRGGYGYTF.

This clonotype showed up just a few times. CDR3 protein: CAISPRDPSSYNSPLHF. The CDR3 coding sequence is TGTGCCATCAGTCCCCGAGACCCAAGCTCCTATAATTCACCCCTCCACTTT. V is TRBV10-3 and J is TRBJ1-6; no clear D gene. V lost 5 bases, J lost 0 bases, and 14 bases lay in between. CDR1 and CDR2 (germline): ENHRY, SYGVKD. This CDR3 is built from 17 residues.

This clonotype was counted at least ten times. V and J are TRBV11-3 and TRBJ2-1; D uncertain. The CDR3 runs 14 residues. The V gene's germline CDR1 is SGHNT and CDR2 YENEEA. Between the trimmed V and J ends, which lost 0 bases and 8 bases, there was a span of 11 bases. The chain's CDR3 is CASSLDNSVDEQFF. The CDR3 nucleotides read TGTGCCAGCAGCTTAGATAACAGCGTTGATGAGCAGTTCTTC. The entire variable domain, with the rest obtained from reference TRBV11-3 and TRBJ2-1, is as follows: EAGVVQSPRYKIIEKKQPVAFWCNPISGHNTLYWYLQNLGQGPELLIRYENEEAVDDSQLPKDRFSAERLKGVDSTLKIQPAELGDSAVYLCASSLDNSVDEQFFGPGTRLTVL.

This clonotype has only a few counts. V and J are TRBV5-8 and TRBJ2-2, with TRBD2 matching 7 bases. Germline CDR1 SGHTS, CDR2 YDEGEE. J lost 3 bases, V lost 1 base, and 9 bases had no gene match. CDR3 size: 17 residues. CDR3 loop: CASSLLRTSGDTGELFF. For the CDR3, the DNA is TGTGCCAGCAGCTTGTTGCGGACAAGCGGGGACACCGGGGAGCTGTTTTTT. The full variable domain, rest sourced from reference TRBV5-8 and TRBJ2-2, is EAGVTQSPTHLIKTRGQQATLRCSPISGHTSVYWYQQALGLGLQFLLWYDEGEERNRGNFPPRFSGRQFPNYSSELNVNALELEDSALYLCASSLLRTSGDTGELFFGEGSRLTVL.

This clonotype has a handful of counts. A read error is possible here, since a much larger clone lies one base away. This chain uses TRBV3-1 with TRBJ2-3; D is unclear. Germline V gives CDR1 LGHDT, CDR2 YNNKEL (reference sequence). The length of the CDR3 is 12 residues. CDR3 region: CAGSRRVDTQYF. In DNA form, the CDR3 reads TGTGCCGGCAGCCGGCGTGTCGATACGCAGTATTTT.

There are many counts of this clonotype. V and J are TRBV11-1 and TRBJ2-7, with D possibly called TRBD1 or TRBD2 (5 bases each). The CDR3 totals 15 residues. V was trimmed by 5 bases and J by 5 bases, leaving 19 bases between them. The germline CDR1 and CDR2 sequences are SGHAT and FQDESV (reference sequence). CDR3 loop: CASSETNGAVNEQYF. The CDR3 DNA sequence: TGTGCCAGCAGCGAGACTAACGGGGCGGTCAACGAGCAGTACTTC.

This clonotype occurred many times. This chain connects TRBV5-6 to TRBJ1-1; D is ambiguous. V was pared by 0 bases and J by 7 bases, with 7 bases between. Germline CDR1 SGHDT, CDR2 YYEEEE. The length of the CDR3 is 12 residues. DNA of the CDR3: TGTGCCAGCAGCTTGGGCAGGAGTGAAGCTTTCTTT. Protein product: CASSLGRSEAFF.

The sample holds many counts of this clonotype. CDR3 amino acids: CASSLEDQGRSPLHF. The CDR3 DNA reads as TGTGCCAGCAGCTTAGAGGATCAGGGACGGTCACCCCTCCACTTT. The chain carries TRBV11-2 and TRBJ1-6; D is perhaps TRBD1 (5 bases). The CDR3 is 15 amino acids. V was pared by 0 bases and J by 10 bases, with 13 bases between. Per the germline V gene, CDR1 is SGHAT and CDR2 is FQNNGV.

This clonotype has a handful of counts. The V call is TRBV5-1, the J call TRBJ2-1, with TRBD1 matching over 8 bases. V gave up 0 bases and J gave up 3 bases; unmatched junction bases: 5. Per germline, CDR1 SGHRS and CDR2 YFSETQ. The CDR3 is made up of 16 amino acids. This chain's CDR3 is CASSLAPGQDYNEQFF. CDR3 sequence (DNA): TGCGCCAGCAGCTTGGCCCCGGGACAGGACTACAATGAGCAGTTCTTC. Full variable domain (rest looked up from reference TRBV5-1 and TRBJ2-1): KAGVTQTPRYLIKTRGQQVTLSCSPISGHRSVSWYQQTPGQGLQFLFEYFSETQRNKGNFPGRFSGRQFSNSRSEMNVSTLELGDSALYLCASSLAPGQDYNEQFFGPGTRLTVL.

The chain has TRBV28 and TRBJ2-7, with TRBD2 matching 14 bases. CDR3 length: 18 amino acids. Trimming at V came to 5 bases and at J to 3 bases, leaving 12 bases not matched to a gene. Germline loops: CDR1 MDHEN, CDR2 SYDVKM. CDR3 protein: CASSPRGTSGRGSYEQYF. Written as DNA, the CDR3 is TGTGCCAGCAGTCCCCGAGGGACTAGCGGGAGAGGGAGCTACGAGCAGTACTTC.

This chain links TRBV6-2 or TRBV6-3 with TRBJ2-4, with TRBD2 as a possible D gene (5 bases). This CDR3 is 15 amino acids long. The V gene's germline CDR1 is MNHEY and CDR2 SVGEGT. V was cut by 5 bases and J by 5 bases, with 16 bases left in between. The CDR3 protein is CASSPAEAGENIQYF. In DNA, the CDR3 is TGTGCCAGCAGTCCCGCGGAGGCTGGAGAAAACATTCAGTACTTC.

This clonotype was detected ten times or more. An end of the junction does not agree with germline; a read error may underlie this. The rearrangement links TRBV5-1 to TRBJ2-2, with TRBD1 as a possible D gene (5 bases). This CDR3 spans 16 amino acids. Looked up from germline, CDR1 is SGHRS and CDR2 is YFSETQ. CDR3 sequence (DNA): TGCGCCAGCAGCTTGGGACAGACGACGAACACCAGGGAGCTGTTTTTT. It specifies CASSLGQTTNTRELFF. Full variable domain (missing parts from reference TRBV5-1 and TRBJ2-2): KAGVTQTPRYLIKTRGQQVTLSCSPISGHRSVSWYQQTPGQGLQFLFEYFSETQRNKGNFPGRFSGRQFSNSRSEMNVSTLELGDSALYLCASSLGQTTNTRELFFGEGSRLTVL.

This clonotype was seen many times. V is TRBV6-1 and J is TRBJ2-5, with D possibly matching TRBD2 (5 bases). In germline, CDR1 is MNHNS, CDR2 SASEGT. Trimming pared 7 bases from V and 2 bases from J, leaving 14 bases between. This CDR3 is built from 14 residues. The CDR3 reads CASTKGGPQETQYF. Here the CDR3 DNA reads TGTGCCAGCACGAAAGGCGGGCCACAAGAGACCCAGTACTTC.

This clonotype was recorded many times. The chain links TRBV30 to TRBJ2-6, with 7 bases fitting TRBD1. The length of the CDR3 is 14 residues. V dropped 5 bases and J dropped 4; count of bases not matched to a gene: 5. Germline values: CDR1 GTSNPN, CDR2 SVGIG (reference sequence). This CDR3 is CAWDRAQGANVLTF. The CDR3 DNA sequence: TGTGCCTGGGACAGGGCGCAGGGGGCCAACGTCCTGACTTTC.

This clonotype was counted ten times or more. The rearrangement links TRBV20-1 to TRBJ2-6; the D is unclear. Germline-derived CDR1 and CDR2 are DFQATT and SNEGSKA (reference sequence). V lost 3 bases, J lost 0 bases, and 9 bases lay in between. The CDR3 has 15 residues. CDR3 sequence: CSASVSGSGANVLTF. The CDR3 region has the DNA TGCAGTGCTAGCGTCTCTGGCTCTGGGGCCAACGTCCTGACTTTC.

This clonotype was observed a few times. This chain joins TRBV10-1 and TRBJ1-2, with D tentatively TRBD1 (5 bases). V was cut by 0 bases and J by 7 bases, with 12 bases left in between. The CDR3 has 14 amino acids. The V gene's germline CDR1 is WNHNN and CDR2 SYGVQD (reference sequence). CDR3 sequence: CASSESGTECGYTF. CDR3 nucleotides: TGCGCCAGCAGTGAGTCCGGGACGGAGTGTGGCTACACCTTC.

This clonotype was detected only a few times. The chain links TRBV19 to TRBJ1-2, with TRBD1 identical over 7 bases. The trim removed 3 bases at V and 1 base at J, leaving 8 bases unmatched. This CDR3 has 16 residues. Germline CDR1 is LNHDA and CDR2 is SQIVND (reference sequence). CDR3: CASSIPLDRVNYGYTF. CDR3 DNA: TGTGCCAGTAGTATCCCTCTTGACAGGGTTAACTATGGCTACACCTTC.

The V gene is TRBV5-6, the J gene TRBJ2-7; 11 bases align to TRBD1. V gave up 2 bases and J gave up 5 bases; unmatched junction bases: 9. The germline V gene has CDR1 SGHDT and CDR2 YYEEEE. CDR3 length: 16 amino acids. CDR3 region: CASSFRTGGTANEQYF. CDR3 sequence (DNA): TGTGCCAGCAGCTTTCGGACAGGGGGCACGGCAAACGAGCAGTACTTC.

There are many counts of this clonotype. This chain's CDR3 is CSVTLGTGPYEQYF. CDR3 DNA sequence: TGCAGCGTTACCTTAGGGACAGGGCCCTACGAGCAGTACTTC. The V and J genes are TRBV29-1 and TRBJ2-7; 9 positions match TRBD1. The V gene end was trimmed by 5 bases and the J gene end by 2 bases; junction bases not matched to a gene: 7. The CDR3 totals 14 residues. Germline V CDR1 and CDR2: SQVTM, ANQGSEA.

This clonotype was counted only a few times. The chain employs TRBV5-5 and TRBJ1-5, with 8 positions matching TRBD1. V was pared by 0 bases and J by 7 bases, with 3 bases of the junction left unmatched. There are 14 residues in the CDR3. Germline-derived CDR1 and CDR2 are SGHKS and YYEKEE (reference sequence). The CDR3 nucleotides are TGTGCCAGCAGCTTGGGTGACAGGGGCCAGCCCCAGCATTTT. Protein product: CASSLGDRGQPQHF. Supplemented by reference TRBV5-5 and TRBJ1-5, the full variable domain reads DAGVTQSPTHLIKTRGQQVTLRCSPISGHKSVSWYQQVLGQGPQFIFQYYEKEERGRGNFPDRFSARQFPNYSSELNVNALLLGDSALYLCASSLGDRGQPQHFGDGTRLSIL.

J is TRBJ1-5 and V is TRBV20-1; TRBD1 might be the D (5 bases). CDR3 length: 14 amino acids. V was shortened by 3 bases and J by 2 bases, with 11 bases between the two germline ends. The germline gives CDR1 DFQATT, CDR2 SNEGSKA (reference sequence). The CDR3 loop is CSASGGGRNQPQHF. The CDR3 nucleotides are TGCAGTGCTAGTGGCGGGGGACGCAATCAGCCCCAGCATTTT.

This clonotype showed up many times. The J gene is TRBJ2-7, the V gene TRBV30; D might be TRBD1 or TRBD2, each matching 5 bases. The CDR3 is 12 residues long. Germline V CDR1 and CDR2: GTSNPN, SVGIG (reference sequence). V was clipped by 3 bases and J by 11 bases, with 17 bases between them. This chain's CDR3 is CAWRGTSSGEYF. CDR3 nucleotide sequence: TGTGCCTGGAGGGGGACCTCCTCTGGAGAGTACTTC.

This rearrangement joins TRBV2 to TRBJ2-1; D is unresolved. Germline CDR1 reads SNHLY; CDR2 reads FYNNEI. V lost 4 bases, J lost 6 bases, and 13 bases lay in between. This CDR3 has 14 residues. DNA of the CDR3: TGTGCCAGCAGTGGAGCAATGACGAGCAATGAGCAGTTCTTC. Encoded protein: CASSGAMTSNEQFF.

This clonotype has a count of ten or more. The genes are TRBV28 and TRBJ1-4; 12 nucleotides match TRBD1. Germline values: CDR1 MDHEN, CDR2 SYDVKM. The CDR3 length is 15 residues. The ends lost 4 bases at V and 11 bases at J; junction bases unmatched: 8. The CDR3 sequence: CASSSSGTGGRKLFF. DNA for the CDR3: TGTGCCAGCAGTTCCTCCGGGACAGGGGGCAGGAAACTGTTTTTT.

This clonotype was picked up many times. This chain connects TRBV28 to TRBJ2-6; D perhaps matches TRBD2 (6 bases). Germline V gene sequence: CDR1 MDHEN, CDR2 SYDVKM. V lost 6 bases, J lost 2 bases, and 11 bases lay in between. CDR3 size: 15 residues. The CDR3: CASSPTGAGANVLTF. The DNA of the CDR3 is TGTGCCAGCAGCCCGACGGGGGCTGGGGCCAACGTCCTGACTTTC.

This clonotype was recorded many times. CDR3 region: CASSLYGTVNTEAFF. The CDR3 bases are TGTGCCAGCAGCCTCTACGGGACGGTTAACACTGAAGCTTTCTTT. The chain has TRBV28 and TRBJ1-1; TRBD1 might be the D (5 bases). The CDR3 consists of 15 residues. Germline loops: CDR1 MDHEN, CDR2 SYDVKM. The V end was cut by 6 bases, the J end by 2 bases, with 16 bases between.

This clonotype was counted at least ten times. This rearrangement joins TRBV11-3 to TRBJ2-1, with 13 bases matching TRBD2. The germline V gene encodes CDR1 SGHNT and CDR2 YENEEA. V gave up 4 bases and J gave up 7 bases; unmatched junction bases: 4. This CDR3 comprises 15 residues. The CDR3, as DNA: TGTGCCAGCAGCTCCCAGACTAGCGGGAGGAATGAGCAGTTCTTC. Its protein product is CASSSQTSGRNEQFF.